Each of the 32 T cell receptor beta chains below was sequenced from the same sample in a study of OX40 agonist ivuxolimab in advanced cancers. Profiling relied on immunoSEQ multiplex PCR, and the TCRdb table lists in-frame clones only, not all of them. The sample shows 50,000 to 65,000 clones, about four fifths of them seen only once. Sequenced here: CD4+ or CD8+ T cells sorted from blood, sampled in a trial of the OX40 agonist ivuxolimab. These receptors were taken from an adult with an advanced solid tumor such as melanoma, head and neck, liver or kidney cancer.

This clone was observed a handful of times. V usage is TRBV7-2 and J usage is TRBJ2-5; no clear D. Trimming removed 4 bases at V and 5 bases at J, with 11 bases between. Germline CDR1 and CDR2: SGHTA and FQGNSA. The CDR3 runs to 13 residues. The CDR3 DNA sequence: TGTGCCAGCAGCTCCCTCCATACGGAGACCCAGTACTTC. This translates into CASSSLHTETQYF.

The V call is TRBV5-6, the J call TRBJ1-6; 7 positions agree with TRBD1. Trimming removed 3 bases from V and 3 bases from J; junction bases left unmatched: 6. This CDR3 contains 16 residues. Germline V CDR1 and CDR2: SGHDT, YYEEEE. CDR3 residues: CASSSRGKVYNSPLHF. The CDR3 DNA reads TGTGCCAGCAGCTCCAGGGGGAAGGTCTATAATTCACCCCTCCACTTT.

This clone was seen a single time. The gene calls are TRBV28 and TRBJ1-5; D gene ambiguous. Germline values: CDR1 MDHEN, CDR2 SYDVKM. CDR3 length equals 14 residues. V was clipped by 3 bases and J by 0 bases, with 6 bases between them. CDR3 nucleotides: TGTGCCAGCAGTTTCTATTATAGCAATCAGCCCCAGCATTTT. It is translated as CASSFYYSNQPQHF.

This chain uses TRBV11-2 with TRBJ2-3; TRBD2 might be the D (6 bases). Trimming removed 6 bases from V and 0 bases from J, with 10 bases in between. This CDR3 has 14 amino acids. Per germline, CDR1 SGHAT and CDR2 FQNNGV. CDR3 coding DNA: TGTGCCAGCAGTACTAGCAGTAGCACAGATACGCAGTATTTT. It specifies CASSTSSSTDTQYF.

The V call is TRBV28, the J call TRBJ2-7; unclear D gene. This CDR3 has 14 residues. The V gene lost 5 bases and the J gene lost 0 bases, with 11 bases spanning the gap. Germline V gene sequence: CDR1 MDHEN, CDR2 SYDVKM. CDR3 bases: TGTGCCAGCAGTACCTTCAGGAGCTCCTACGAGCAGTACTTC. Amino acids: CASSTFRSSYEQYF. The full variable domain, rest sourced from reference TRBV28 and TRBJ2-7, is DVKVTQSSRYLVKRTGEKVFLECVQDMDHENMFWYRQDPGLGLRLIYFSYDVKMKEKGDIPEGYSVSREKKERFSLILESASTNQTSMYLCASSTFRSSYEQYFGPGTRLTVT.

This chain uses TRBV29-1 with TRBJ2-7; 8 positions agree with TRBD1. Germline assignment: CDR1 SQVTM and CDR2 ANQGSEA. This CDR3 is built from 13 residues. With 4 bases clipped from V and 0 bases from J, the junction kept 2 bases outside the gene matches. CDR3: CSVGTGSSYEQYF. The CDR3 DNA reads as TGCAGCGTTGGGACAGGGAGCTCCTACGAGCAGTACTTC.

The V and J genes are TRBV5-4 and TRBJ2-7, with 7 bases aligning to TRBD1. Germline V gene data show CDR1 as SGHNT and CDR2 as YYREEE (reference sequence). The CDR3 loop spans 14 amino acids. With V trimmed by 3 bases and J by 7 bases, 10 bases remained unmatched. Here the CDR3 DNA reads TGTGCCAGCAGCTCGGGACAGTTCTCGGGGGAGCAGTACTTC. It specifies CASSSGQFSGEQYF.

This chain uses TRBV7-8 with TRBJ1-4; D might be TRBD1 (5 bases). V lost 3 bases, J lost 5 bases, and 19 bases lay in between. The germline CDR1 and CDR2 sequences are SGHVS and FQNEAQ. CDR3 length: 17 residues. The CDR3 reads CASSFRQSSEGNEKLFF. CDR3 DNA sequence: TGTGCCAGCAGCTTCCGACAGTCCTCCGAGGGGAATGAAAAACTGTTTTTT.

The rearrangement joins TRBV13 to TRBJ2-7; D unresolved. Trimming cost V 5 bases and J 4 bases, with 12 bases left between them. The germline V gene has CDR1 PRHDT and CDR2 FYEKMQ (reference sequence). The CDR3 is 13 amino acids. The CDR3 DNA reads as TGTGCCAGCAGCGGCTTGGTGGGGTACGAGCAGTACTTC. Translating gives CASSGLVGYEQYF. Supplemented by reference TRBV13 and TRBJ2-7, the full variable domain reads AAGVIQSPRHLIKEKRETATLKCYPIPRHDTVYWYQQGPGQDPQFLISFYEKMQSDKGSIPDRFSAQQFSDYHSELNMSSLELGDSALYFCASSGLVGYEQYFGPGTRLTVT.

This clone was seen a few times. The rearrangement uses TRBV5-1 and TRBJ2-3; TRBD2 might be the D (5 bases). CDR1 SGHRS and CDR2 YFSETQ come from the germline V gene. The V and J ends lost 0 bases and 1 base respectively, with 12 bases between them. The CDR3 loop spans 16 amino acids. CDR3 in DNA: TGCGCCAGCAGCTTGGAAGAAGTCGGGGGCACAGATACGCAGTATTTT. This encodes CASSLEEVGGTDTQYF.

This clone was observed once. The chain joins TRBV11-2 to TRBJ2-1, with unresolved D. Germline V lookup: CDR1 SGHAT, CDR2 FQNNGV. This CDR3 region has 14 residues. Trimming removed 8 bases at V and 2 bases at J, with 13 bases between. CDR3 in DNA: TGTGCCAGCGGCCCTTACAGAACCTACAATGAGCAGTTCTTC. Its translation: CASGPYRTYNEQFF.

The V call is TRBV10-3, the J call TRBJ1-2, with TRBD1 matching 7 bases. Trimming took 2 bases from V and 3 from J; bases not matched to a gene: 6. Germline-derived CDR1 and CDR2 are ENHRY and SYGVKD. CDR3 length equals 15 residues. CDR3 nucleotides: TGTGCCATCAGTGAGGGGATAGACAGGGACTATGGCTACACCTTC. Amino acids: CAISEGIDRDYGYTF.

The CDR3 is CATSGFDGYTF. The DNA for the CDR3 is TGTGCCACTTCAGGGTTCGACGGCTACACCTTC. V gene TRBV30 combines with J gene TRBJ1-2, with D possibly TRBD1 on 5 matching bases. Germline CDR1 and CDR2: GTSNPN and SVGIG (reference sequence). Trimming stripped 8 bases from V and 8 bases from J, with 15 bases between. The CDR3 is 11 residues long.

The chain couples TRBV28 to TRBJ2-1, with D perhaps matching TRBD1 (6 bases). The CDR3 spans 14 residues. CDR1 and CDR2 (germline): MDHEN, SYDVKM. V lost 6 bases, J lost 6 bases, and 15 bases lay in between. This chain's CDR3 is CASRYSSGANEQFF. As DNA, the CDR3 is TGTGCCAGCAGGTACAGTTCAGGGGCCAATGAGCAGTTCTTC.

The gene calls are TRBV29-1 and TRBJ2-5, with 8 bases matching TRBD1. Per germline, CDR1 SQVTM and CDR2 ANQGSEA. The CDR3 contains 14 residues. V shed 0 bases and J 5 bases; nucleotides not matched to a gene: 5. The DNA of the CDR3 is TGCAGCGTTGAAGAACAGGGGGTAGGCGAGACCCAGTACTTC. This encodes CSVEEQGVGETQYF.

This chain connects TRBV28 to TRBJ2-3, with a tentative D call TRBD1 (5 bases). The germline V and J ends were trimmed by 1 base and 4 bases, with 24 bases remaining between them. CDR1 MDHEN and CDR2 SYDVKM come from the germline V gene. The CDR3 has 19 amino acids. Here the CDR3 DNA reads TGTGCCAGCAGTTTATACCTTCCCCGACGCAGGGAAGTTGCAGATACGCAGTATTTT. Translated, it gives CASSLYLPRRREVADTQYF.

CDR3 in amino acids: CASSVVESGSQCFF. CDR3 in DNA: TGTGCCAGCAGCGTAGTGGAGTCGGGGAGCCAGTGTTTCTTT. V gene TRBV9 combines with J gene TRBJ1-1; unclear D gene. Germline CDR1 SGDLS, CDR2 YYNGEE. Deletions cut 0 bases from V and 13 bases from J, with 19 bases between. This CDR3 comprises 14 residues.

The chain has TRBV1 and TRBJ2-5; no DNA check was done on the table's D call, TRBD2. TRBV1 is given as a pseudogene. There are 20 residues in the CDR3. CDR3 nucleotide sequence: TGCACCAGCAGCCAGAACCGGGAGGGGGGGTTAGCTGGAAATAAAGAGACCCAGTACTTC. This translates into CTSSQNREGGLAGNKETQYF.

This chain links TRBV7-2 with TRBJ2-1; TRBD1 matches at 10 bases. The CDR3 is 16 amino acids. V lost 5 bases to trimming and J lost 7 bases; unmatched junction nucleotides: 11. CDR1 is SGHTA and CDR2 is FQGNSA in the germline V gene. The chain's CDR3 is CASSPTRDRGGNEQFF. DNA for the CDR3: TGTGCCAGCAGCCCTACCCGGGACAGGGGAGGGAATGAGCAGTTCTTC.

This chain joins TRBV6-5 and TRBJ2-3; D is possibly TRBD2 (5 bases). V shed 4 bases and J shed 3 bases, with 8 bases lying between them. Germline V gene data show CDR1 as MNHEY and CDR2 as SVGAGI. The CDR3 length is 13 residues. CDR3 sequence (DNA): TGTGCCAGCAGTTTCCGGGGAACAGATACGCAGTATTTT. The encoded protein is CASSFRGTDTQYF.

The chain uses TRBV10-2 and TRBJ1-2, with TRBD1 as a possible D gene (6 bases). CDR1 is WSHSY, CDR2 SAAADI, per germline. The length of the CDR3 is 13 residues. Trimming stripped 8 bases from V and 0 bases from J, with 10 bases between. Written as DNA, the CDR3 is TGCGCCAGCCGGGACACGACTAACTATGGCTACACCTTC. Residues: CASRDTTNYGYTF.

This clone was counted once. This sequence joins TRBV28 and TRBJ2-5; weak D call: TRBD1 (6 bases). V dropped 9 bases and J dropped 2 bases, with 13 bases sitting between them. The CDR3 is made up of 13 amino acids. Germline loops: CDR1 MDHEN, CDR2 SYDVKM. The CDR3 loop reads CASRTDPQETQYF. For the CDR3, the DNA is TGTGCCAGTCGGACAGACCCACAAGAGACCCAGTACTTC. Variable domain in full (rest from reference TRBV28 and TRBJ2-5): DVKVTQSSRYLVKRTGEKVFLECVQDMDHENMFWYRQDPGLGLRLIYFSYDVKMKEKGDIPEGYSVSREKKERFSLILESASTNQTSMYLCASRTDPQETQYFGPGTRLLVL.

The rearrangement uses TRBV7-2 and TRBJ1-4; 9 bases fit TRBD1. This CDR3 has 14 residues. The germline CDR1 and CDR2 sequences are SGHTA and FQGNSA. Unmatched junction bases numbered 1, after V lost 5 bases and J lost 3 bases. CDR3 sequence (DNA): TGTGCCAGCAGCAGACAGGGGGCTAATGAAAAACTGTTTTTT. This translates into CASSRQGANEKLFF.

CDR3 nucleotides: TGTGCCAGCAGTACGCAGGCCCCTAACTATGGCTACACCTTC. Translating gives CASSTQAPNYGYTF. V gene TRBV6-6 combines with J gene TRBJ1-2, with D uncertain. CDR3 length: 14 amino acids. CDR1 MNHNY and CDR2 SVGAGI come from the germline V gene (reference sequence). Trimming left V 5 bases short and J 0 bases short, with 10 bases between.

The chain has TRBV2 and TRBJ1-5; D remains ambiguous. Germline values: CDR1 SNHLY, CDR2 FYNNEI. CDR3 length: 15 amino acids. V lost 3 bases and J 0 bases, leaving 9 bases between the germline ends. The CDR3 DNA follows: TGTGCCAGCAGTGAGATGGGGTATAGCAATCAGCCCCAGCATTTT. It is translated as CASSEMGYSNQPQHF.

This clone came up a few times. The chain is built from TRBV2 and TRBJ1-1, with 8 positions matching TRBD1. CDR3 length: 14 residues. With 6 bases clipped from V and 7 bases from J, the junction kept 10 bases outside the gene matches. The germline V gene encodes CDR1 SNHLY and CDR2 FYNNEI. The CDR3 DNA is TGTGCCAGCAGCGAGGACAGGGATTGGCATGAAGCTTTCTTT. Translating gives CASSEDRDWHEAFF. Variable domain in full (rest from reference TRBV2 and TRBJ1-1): EPEVTQTPSHQVTQMGQEVILRCVPISNHLYFYWYRQILGQKVEFLVSFYNNEISEKSEIFDDQFSVERPDGSNFTLKIRSTKLEDSAMYFCASSEDRDWHEAFFGQGTRLTVV.

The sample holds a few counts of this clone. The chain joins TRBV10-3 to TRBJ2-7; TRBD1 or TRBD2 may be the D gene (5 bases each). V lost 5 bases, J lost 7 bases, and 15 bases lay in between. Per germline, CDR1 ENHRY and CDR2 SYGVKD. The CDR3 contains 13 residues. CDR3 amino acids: CAISRQGAPEQYF. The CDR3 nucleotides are TGTGCCATCAGTCGGCAGGGAGCCCCGGAGCAGTACTTC.

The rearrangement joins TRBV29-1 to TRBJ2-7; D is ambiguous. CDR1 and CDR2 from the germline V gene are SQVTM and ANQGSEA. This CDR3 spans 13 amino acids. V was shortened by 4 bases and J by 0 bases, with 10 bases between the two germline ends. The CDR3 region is CSVGGFHSYEQYF. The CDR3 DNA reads TGCAGCGTTGGGGGTTTCCACTCCTACGAGCAGTACTTC.

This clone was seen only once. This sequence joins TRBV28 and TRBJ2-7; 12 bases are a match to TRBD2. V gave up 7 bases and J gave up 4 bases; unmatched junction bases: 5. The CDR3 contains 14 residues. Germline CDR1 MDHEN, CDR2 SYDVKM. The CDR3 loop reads CASTTSGRDYEQYF. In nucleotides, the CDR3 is TGTGCCAGCACGACTAGCGGGAGAGATTACGAGCAGTACTTC.

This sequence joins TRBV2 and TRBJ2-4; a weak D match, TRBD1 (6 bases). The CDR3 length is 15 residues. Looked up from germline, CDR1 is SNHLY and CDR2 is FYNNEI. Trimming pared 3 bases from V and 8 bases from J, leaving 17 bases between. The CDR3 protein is CASSEWHLKGDIQYF. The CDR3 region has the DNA TGTGCCAGCAGTGAGTGGCACCTTAAGGGGGACATTCAGTACTTC.

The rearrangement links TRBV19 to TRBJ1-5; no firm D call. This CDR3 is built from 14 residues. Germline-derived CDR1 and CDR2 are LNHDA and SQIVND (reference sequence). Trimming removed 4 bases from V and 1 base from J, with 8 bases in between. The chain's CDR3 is CASSKNRSNQPQHF. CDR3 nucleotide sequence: TGTGCCAGTAGTAAGAACAGAAGCAATCAGCCCCAGCATTTT. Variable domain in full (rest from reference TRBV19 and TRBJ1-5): DGGITQSPKYLFRKEGQNVTLSCEQNLNHDAMYWYRQDPGQGLRLIYYSQIVNDFQKGDIAEGYSVSREKKESFPLTVTSAQKNPTAFYLCASSKNRSNQPQHFGDGTRLSIL.

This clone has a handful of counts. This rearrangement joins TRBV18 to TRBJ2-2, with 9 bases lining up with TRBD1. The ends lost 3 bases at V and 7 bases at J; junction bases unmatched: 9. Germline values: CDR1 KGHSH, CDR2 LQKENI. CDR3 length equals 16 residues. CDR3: CASSPRLQGASGELFF. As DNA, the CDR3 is TGTGCCAGCTCACCCCGACTACAGGGGGCAAGCGGGGAGCTGTTTTTT.